The clone carrying this T cell receptor beta chain was detected ten times or more. What it recognizes is unknown. TCRdb re-called the reads with MiXCR, one entry per CDR3 protein. The top ten hold about 46% of the sample, which has some 590,000 distinct CDR3 sequences, 40% seen once. This entry belongs to a study of T cell repertoires in cytomegalovirus infection. The clonotype comes from a human donor in good health (CMV status not recorded). Some clones in this sample may be carry-over from other donors' samples. The sequenced sample was cultured PBMCs, obtained from culture after CMV antigen stimulation.

The CDR3 loop reads CASSSPGGDQPQHF. The CDR3 DNA is TGTGCCAGCAGCTCCCCAGGGGGGGATCAGCCCCAGCATTTT. The chain is built from TRBV7-8 and TRBJ1-5; 7 nucleotides line up with TRBD1. The V segment lost 4 bases and the J segment 5 bases; nucleotides outside the gene matches: 5. CDR1 and CDR2 (germline): SGHVS, FQNEAQ. The CDR3 loop spans 14 amino acids.